This is a list of T cell receptor beta chains from one sample in a study of blood T cells in healthy people across ages. One entry per CDR3 protein results from TCRdb running MiXCR on the 5' RACE reads. The sample lists 800,000 to 1,300,000 distinct CDR3 sequences; roughly a quarter were seen once. The data also belong to a second study, concerning T cells of mothers and their children.

Material for sequencing was blood. The receptors come from a girl aged 2 to 10 in good health. CDR3s include the opening cysteine and the closing phenylalanine or tryptophan. The D gene is left open where the match is weak.

j_call d_call v_call cdr3_aa
TRBJ2-3 - TRBV6-1 CASSEEGTDTQYF
TRBJ2-1 TRBD2 TRBV2 CASMIAGDLSYNEQFF
TRBJ2-1 TRBD1 TRBV7-9 CASSFWTGPINEQFF
TRBJ1-2 - TRBV20-1 CSARGAGYGYTF
TRBJ2-5 TRBD1 TRBV5-1 CASSYTDRVQETQYF
- TRBD2 TRBV2 CASMGLGPPETQYF
- - TRBV6-1 CATGRPLGEQFF
TRBJ2-7 TRBD2 TRBV14 CASSQAVGRAAAYEQYF
TRBJ2-3 - TRBV29-1 CSMGSWQGGTDTQYF
TRBJ1-2 TRBD1 TRBV7-9 CASSLGGTGGGYTF
TRBJ1-2 - TRBV19 CASSTMGGLLTAGYTF
TRBJ2-4 - TRBV5-1 CASSLRLDRNIQYF
- TRBD2 TRBV20-1 CSAIPGLADLFYNEQFF
TRBJ2-5 TRBD1 TRBV24-1 CAKRTGSGETQYF
TRBJ2-7 - TRBV4-1 CASSQAPPVYEQYF
TRBJ1-4 - TRBV14 CASSQDLGLNEKLFF
TRBJ1-2 - TRBV5-1 CASSWGVGGGYTF
TRBJ1-2 - TRBV6-5 CASSYARGFADYGYTF
TRBJ2-3 - TRBV29-1 CSGSLTGNARDTQYF
TRBJ2-2 - TRBV6-2/TRBV6-3 CASTRTGELFF
TRBJ2-1 - TRBV7-8 CASSLELGEQFF
TRBJ2-7 TRBD2 TRBV2 CASSPRTSGNYEQYF
TRBJ1-2 - TRBV4-3 CASSQVSWGLDGYTF
TRBJ2-5 - TRBV6-6 CASSSFGTKYF
TRBJ2-1 - TRBV3-1 CASATGYNEQFF
TRBJ2-1 - TRBV6-5 CASSYSTPGSPPNEQFF
TRBJ2-4 TRBD1 TRBV9 CASSEPLGTGPDHIQYF
TRBJ2-1 TRBD2 TRBV10-3 CAISPTLAGGPNEQFF
TRBJ2-3 - TRBV7-9 CASSSTSSTDTQYF
TRBJ2-5 - TRBV5-1 CASSPGRNQETQYF
TRBJ1-2 - TRBV7-9 CASSLAGEGGYTF
- TRBD2 TRBV7-8 CASSPLAGETSYEQYF
TRBJ1-2 - TRBV29-1 CSVETVYGYTF
TRBJ2-7 - TRBV6-2/TRBV6-3 CASDSGAEQYF
TRBJ1-1 - TRBV7-2 CASTEGDLNTEALF
TRBJ2-1 TRBD2 TRBV19 CASSPRLAGGLDEQFF
TRBJ2-5 TRBD2 TRBV7-9 CASSSGLAGATQYF
TRBJ2-1 TRBD2 TRBV14 CASSRDSILAGDGNEQFF
TRBJ1-4 - TRBV5-4 CASSLDTGEKLFF
TRBJ1-4 TRBD1 TRBV5-4 CASSPGQASEKLFF
TRBJ2-2 - TRBV12-3/TRBV12-4 CASSLPGVGELFF
TRBJ2-5 - TRBV18 CASSPGMEGQETQYF
TRBJ2-3 TRBD2 TRBV6-6 CASSYVLAGEDTQYF
TRBJ2-3 - TRBV9 CASSVAAPSTDTQYF
TRBJ2-1 TRBD1 TRBV5-1 CASSLVGQALGEQFF
TRBJ1-2 - TRBV28 CASSSPLPGYTF
TRBJ1-1 - TRBV5-1 CASSLYETANTEAFF
TRBJ2-3 TRBD2 TRBV28 CASSLWVIAGADTQYF
TRBJ1-1 - TRBV7-8 CASSEGGREAFF
TRBJ2-5 - TRBV20-1 CSARGPGLNQAMETQYF
TRBJ2-5 TRBD2 TRBV20-1 CSAGGERRTQYF
TRBJ1-1 - TRBV27 CASSWGGRAFF
TRBJ2-5 TRBD1 TRBV6-2/TRBV6-3 CASSYLGTGYGQYF
TRBJ2-5 - TRBV28 CASSHGLETQYF
TRBJ2-5 - TRBV5-1 CASTSGAHGGQETQYF